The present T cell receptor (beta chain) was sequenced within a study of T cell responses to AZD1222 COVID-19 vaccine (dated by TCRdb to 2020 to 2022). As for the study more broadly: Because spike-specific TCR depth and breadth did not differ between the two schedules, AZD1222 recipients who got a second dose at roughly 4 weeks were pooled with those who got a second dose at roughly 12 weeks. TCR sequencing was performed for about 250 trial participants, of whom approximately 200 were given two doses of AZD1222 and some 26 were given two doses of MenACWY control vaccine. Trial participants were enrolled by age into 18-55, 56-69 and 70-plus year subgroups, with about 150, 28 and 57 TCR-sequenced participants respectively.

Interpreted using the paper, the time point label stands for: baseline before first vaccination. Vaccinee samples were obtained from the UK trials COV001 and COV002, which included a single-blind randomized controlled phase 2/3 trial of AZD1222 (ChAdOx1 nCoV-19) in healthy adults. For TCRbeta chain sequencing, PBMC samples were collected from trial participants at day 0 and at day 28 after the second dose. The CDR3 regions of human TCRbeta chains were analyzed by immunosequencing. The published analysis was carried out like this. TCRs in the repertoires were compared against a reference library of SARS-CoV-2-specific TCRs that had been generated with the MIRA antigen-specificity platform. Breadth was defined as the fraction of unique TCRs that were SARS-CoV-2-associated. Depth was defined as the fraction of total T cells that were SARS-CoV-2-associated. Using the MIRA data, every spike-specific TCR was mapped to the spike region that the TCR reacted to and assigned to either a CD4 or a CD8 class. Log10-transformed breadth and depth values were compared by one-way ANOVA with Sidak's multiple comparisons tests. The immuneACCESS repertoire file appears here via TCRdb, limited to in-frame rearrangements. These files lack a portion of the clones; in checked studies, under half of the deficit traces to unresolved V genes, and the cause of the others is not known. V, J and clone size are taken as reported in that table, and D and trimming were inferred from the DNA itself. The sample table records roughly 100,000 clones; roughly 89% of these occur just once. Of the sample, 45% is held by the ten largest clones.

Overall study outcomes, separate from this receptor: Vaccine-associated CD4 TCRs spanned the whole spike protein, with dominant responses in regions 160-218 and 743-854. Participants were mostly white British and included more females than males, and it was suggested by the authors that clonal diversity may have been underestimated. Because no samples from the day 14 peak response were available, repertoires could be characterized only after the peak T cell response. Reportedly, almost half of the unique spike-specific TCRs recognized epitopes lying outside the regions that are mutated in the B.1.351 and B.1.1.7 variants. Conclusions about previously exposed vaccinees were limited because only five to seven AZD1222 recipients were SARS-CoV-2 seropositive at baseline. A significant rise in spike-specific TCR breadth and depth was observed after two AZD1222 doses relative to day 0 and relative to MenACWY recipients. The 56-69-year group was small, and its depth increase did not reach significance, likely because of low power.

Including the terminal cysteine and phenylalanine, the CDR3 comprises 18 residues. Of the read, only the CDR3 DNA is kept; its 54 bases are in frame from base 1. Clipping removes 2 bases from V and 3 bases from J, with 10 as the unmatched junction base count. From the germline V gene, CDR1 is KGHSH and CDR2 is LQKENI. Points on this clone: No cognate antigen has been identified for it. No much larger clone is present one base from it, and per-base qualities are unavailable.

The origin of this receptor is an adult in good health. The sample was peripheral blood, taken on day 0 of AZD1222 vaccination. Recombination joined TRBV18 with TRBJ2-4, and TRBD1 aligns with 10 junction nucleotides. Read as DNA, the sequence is TGTGCCAGCTCACCAAACCCGGGACAGGGGATAAGCAAAAACATTCAGTACTTC. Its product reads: CASSPNPGQGISKNIQYF. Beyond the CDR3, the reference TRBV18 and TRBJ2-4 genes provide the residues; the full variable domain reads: NAGVMQNPRHLVRRRGQEARLRCSPMKGHSHVYWYRQLPEEGLKFMVYLQKENIIDESGMPKERFSAEFPKEGPSILRIQQVVRGDSAAYFCASSPNPGQGISKNIQYFGAGTRLSVL.